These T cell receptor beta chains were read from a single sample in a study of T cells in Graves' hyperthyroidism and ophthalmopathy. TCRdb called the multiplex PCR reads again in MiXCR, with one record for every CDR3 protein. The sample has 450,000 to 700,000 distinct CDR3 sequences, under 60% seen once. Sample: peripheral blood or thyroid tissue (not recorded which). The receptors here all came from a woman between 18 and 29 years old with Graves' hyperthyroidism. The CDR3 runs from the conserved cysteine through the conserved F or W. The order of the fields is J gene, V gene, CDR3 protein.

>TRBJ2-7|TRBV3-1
CASSQSGTGGYEQYF
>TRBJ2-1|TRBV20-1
CSARDETSGRAEQFF
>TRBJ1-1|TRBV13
CASSFGARKAFF
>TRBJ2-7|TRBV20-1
CSAIDHDHYEQYF
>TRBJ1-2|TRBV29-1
CSLYSDGYTF
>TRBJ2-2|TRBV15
CATSLGGIRAGELFF
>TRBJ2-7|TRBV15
CATSRATGSYEQYF
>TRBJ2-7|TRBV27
CASTLAGDRPVYEQYF
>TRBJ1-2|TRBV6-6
CASSYSGEGYTF
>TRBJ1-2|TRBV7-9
CASSLEQGVEYGYTF
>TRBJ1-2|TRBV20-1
CSLSRRRGYGYTF
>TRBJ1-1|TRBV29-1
CSLQRDTEAFF
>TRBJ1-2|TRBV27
CASSLSEQGAHGYTF
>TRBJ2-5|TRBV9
CASSARGLQETQYF
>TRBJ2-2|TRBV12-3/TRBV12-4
CASRRQGAAGELFF
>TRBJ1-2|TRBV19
CASSRWQGRSNGYTF
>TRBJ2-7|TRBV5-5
CASSLGVGSYEQYF
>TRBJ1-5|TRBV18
CASSFLQGNQPQHF
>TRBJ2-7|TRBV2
CASSVALGGRSSYEQYF
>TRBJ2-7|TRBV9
CASSVEGGTKGYEQYF
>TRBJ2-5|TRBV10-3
CAITTSGGRSETQYF
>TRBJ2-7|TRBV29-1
CSVVGYTGTTEQYF
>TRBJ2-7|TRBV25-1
CASSELGGGNEQYF
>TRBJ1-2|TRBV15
CATSSQVVRLTNYGYTF
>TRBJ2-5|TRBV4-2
CASSQDLGSGLETQHF
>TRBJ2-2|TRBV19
CASSRQDPNTGELFF
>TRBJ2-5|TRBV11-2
CASSLGRTGVNF
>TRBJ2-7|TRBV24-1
CATVSGSGWDEQYF
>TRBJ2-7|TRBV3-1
CASSQGAGGPRQYF
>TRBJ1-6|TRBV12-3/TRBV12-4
CASRLSWGNSPLHF
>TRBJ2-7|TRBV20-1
CSAGRYSSYEQYF
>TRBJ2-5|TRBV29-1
CSLRGLAGEETQYF
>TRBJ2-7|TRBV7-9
CASSYSGRVDEQYF
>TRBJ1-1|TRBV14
CASSRNWGQGGTEAFF
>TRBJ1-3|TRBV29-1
CSVGDPTGSNYGYTIYF
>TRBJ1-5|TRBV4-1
CASSRIGASNQPQHF
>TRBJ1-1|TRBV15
CATSSPGTGSHTEAFF
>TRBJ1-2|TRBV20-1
CSAGLEKNYGYTF
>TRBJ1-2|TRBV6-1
CASSERPQNYGYTF
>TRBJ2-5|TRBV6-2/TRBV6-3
CARSLQGAGETQYF
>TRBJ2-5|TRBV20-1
CSARGLAYF
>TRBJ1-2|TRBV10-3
CAISVAPGPLGYTF
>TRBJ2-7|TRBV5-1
CASSILAGGLHEQYF
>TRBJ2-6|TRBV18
CASSPSSGANVLTF
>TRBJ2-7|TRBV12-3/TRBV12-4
CASSLPGQTYEQCF
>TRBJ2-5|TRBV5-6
CASSFSGKIKETQYF
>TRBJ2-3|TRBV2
CASAGTLLRSDTQYF
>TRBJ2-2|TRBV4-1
CASSLTTGEGGELFF
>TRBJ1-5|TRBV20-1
CSCWLGQGSNQHF
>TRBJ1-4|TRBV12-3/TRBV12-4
CASRHRGKLFF
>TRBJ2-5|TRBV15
CAASSLASGRETQYF
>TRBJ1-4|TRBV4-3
CASSQQGEGEKLFF
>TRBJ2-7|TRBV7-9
CASSSAGAPYEQYF
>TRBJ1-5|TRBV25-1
CASSPRGRGNQPQHF
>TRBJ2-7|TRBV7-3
CASSLTTSVTGEQYF
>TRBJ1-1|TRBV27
CASSRSQWTEAFF
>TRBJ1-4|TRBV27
CASRRGGEKLFF
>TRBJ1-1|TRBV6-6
CASNEVRGFTEAFF